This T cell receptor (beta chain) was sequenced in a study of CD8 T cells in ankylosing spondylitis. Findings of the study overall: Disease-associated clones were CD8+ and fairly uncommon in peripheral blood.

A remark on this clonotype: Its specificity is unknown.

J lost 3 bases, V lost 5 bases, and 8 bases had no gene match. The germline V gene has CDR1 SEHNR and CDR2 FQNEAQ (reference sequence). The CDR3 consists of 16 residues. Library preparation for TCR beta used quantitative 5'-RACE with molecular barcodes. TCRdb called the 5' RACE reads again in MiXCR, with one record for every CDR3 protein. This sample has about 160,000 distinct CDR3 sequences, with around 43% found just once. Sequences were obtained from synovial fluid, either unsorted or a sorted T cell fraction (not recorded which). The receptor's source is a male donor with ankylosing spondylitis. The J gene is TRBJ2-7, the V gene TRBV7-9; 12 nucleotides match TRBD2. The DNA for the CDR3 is TGTGCCAGCAGCCCAGGACTAGCGGGACGGGACTACGAGCAGTACTTC. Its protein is CASSPGLAGRDYEQYF. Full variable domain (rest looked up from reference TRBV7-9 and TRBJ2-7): DTGVSQNPRHKITKRGQNVTFRCDPISEHNRLYWYRQTLGQGPEFLTYFQNEAQLEKSRLLSDRFSAERPKGSFSTLEIQRTEQGDSAMYLCASSPGLAGRDYEQYFGPGTRLTVT.